This TCR beta chain is drawn from a study of CD8 T cells in Susac syndrome. The CDR3 runs to 16 residues. Germline V CDR1 and CDR2: DFQATT, SNEGSKA (reference sequence). With 2 bases removed from V and 0 bases from J, the gap between germline ends came to 14 bases. With random hexamers, roughly 0.45 to 1 ug RNA was reverse transcribed. TCRdb processed the immunoSEQ multiplex PCR reads anew with MiXCR; each CDR3 protein has one entry. The repertoire consists of about 210,000 distinct CDR3 sequences, with over 90% occurring once and the leading ten covering 0.15% to 0.2%. The chain joins TRBV20-1 to TRBJ2-1; D may be TRBD2 (5 bases). Input material: CD4+ T cells from PBMCs. The sequence was obtained from a human donor with Susac syndrome. The CDR3 loop reads CSARLGAGSSYNEQFF. In DNA, the CDR3 is TGCAGTGCTAGACTAGGTGCGGGTAGCTCCTACAATGAGCAGTTCTTC.